Here is one T cell receptor beta chain with its context. Its target is not known. The junction departs from the called germline gene at one end, perhaps through a read error. These data belong to a study of T cells in Graves' hyperthyroidism and ophthalmopathy. The wider study: Blood from the periphery was taken at initial diagnosis, before any treatment. Regarding the study as a whole: The model foresaw ophthalmopathy a median around 6.8 months prior to onset. In the blood, most expanded thyroid clonotypes above 0.001 appeared as well.

Newly diagnosed hyperthyroidism, duration under 2 months, in patients aged 18 to 65. Amplified regions were TCR beta CDR3 sequences from RNA transcripts. In the first-round RT-PCR of the TCR CDR3, the HTBI primer set was used. One entry per CDR3 protein results from TCRdb running MiXCR on the multiplex PCR reads. The sample lists around 690,000 distinct CDR3 sequences, 17% occurring once. The V gene's germline CDR1 is MGHDK and CDR2 SYGVNS. The CDR3 runs 14 residues. This sequence joins TRBV25-1 and TRBJ1-1, with 9 bases aligning to TRBD1. This TCR was recovered from a man in his forties or fifties with Graves' hyperthyroidism. The specimen was blood. The CDR3 sequence is CASSETGGRSRGIF. CDR3 DNA sequence: TGTGCCAGCAGTGAGACAGGGGGGAGGTCAAGAGGCATCTTT.